A selection of T cell receptor beta chains follows, all from one sample in a study of OX40 agonist ivuxolimab in advanced cancers. Clones were sequenced by immunoSEQ multiplex PCR, and TCRdb holds only the in-frame ones, with some missing. This table has 75,000 or so clones, roughly 86% appearing once. The sequencing used CD4+ or CD8+ T cells sorted from blood, collected in a trial of the OX40 agonist ivuxolimab. The receptors shown here come from an adult with an advanced solid tumor such as melanoma, head and neck, liver or kidney cancer. The CDR3 runs from the conserved cysteine through the conserved F or W. Fields, in order: V gene, D gene, J gene, clone size, CDR3 protein, CDR3 DNA. A D gene is named only where the DNA matches it firmly. Clone sizes are given selectively: once, few, many, or a class where the clone is expanded.

V: TRBV30
D: -
J: TRBJ1-2
size: -
CDR3: CAWSAGGNYGYTF
DNA: TGTGCCTGGAGTGCGGGGGGGAACTATGGCTACACCTTC

V: TRBV30
D: -
J: TRBJ1-4
size: -
CDR3: CAWTPGTEDEKLFF
DNA: TGTGCCTGGACGCCGGGCACGGAGGATGAAAAACTGTTTTTT

V: TRBV6-4
D: TRBD2
J: TRBJ2-7
size: -
CDR3: CASSHLAGGHFISYEQYF
DNA: TGTGCCAGCAGCCACTTAGCGGGGGGGCACTTCATTTCTTACGAGCAGTACTTC

V: TRBV19
D: TRBD1
J: TRBJ1-2
size: -
CDR3: CASSVRSGTVNYGYTF
DNA: TGTGCCAGTAGTGTTAGGTCCGGGACAGTGAACTATGGCTACACCTTC

V: TRBV5-1
D: -
J: TRBJ2-1
size: -
CDR3: CASSSRRQTSINEQFF
DNA: TGCGCCAGCAGCTCCCGTCGCCAAACTAGCATAAATGAGCAGTTCTTC

V: TRBV20-1
D: -
J: TRBJ2-1
size: -
CDR3: CSAYKYNEQFF
DNA: TGCAGTGCTTACAAATACAATGAGCAGTTCTTC

V: TRBV5-1
D: -
J: TRBJ1-1
size: -
CDR3: CASSLGGGRWAEAFF
DNA: TGCGCCAGCAGCTTGGGGGGAGGGAGGTGGGCTGAAGCTTTCTTT

V: TRBV18
D: -
J: TRBJ1-1
size: once
CDR3: CASSPGDGKGNREAFF
DNA: TGTGCCAGCTCACCGGGAGACGGGAAGGGTAATAGGGAAGCTTTCTTT

V: TRBV11-3
D: -
J: TRBJ2-3
size: once
CDR3: CASDLEVRERSDTQYF
DNA: TGTGCCAGCGACTTGGAAGTGCGGGAACGGTCAGATACGCAGTATTTT

V: TRBV18
D: -
J: TRBJ1-1
size: -
CDR3: CASSPGGLFEAFF
DNA: TGTGCCAGCTCCCCTGGAGGACTGTTTGAAGCTTTCTTT

V: TRBV5-1
D: -
J: TRBJ2-7
size: -
CDR3: CASSSAGRAYEQYF
DNA: TGCGCCAGCAGTTCCGCTGGCAGGGCGTACGAGCAGTACTTC

V: TRBV5-1
D: -
J: TRBJ1-1
size: -
CDR3: CASSLESAEAFF
DNA: TGCGCCAGCAGCTTGGAGTCGGCTGAAGCTTTCTTT

V: TRBV7-9
D: -
J: TRBJ2-3
size: -
CDR3: CASSLHADTQYF
DNA: TGTGCCAGCAGCTTACATGCGGATACGCAGTATTTT

V: TRBV2
D: -
J: TRBJ2-1
size: -
CDR3: CASRMLQTSQRNEQFF
DNA: TGTGCCAGCAGGATGCTCCAGACTAGTCAGCGAAATGAGCAGTTCTTC

V: TRBV4-3
D: -
J: TRBJ1-4
size: -
CDR3: CASSQTGKWGQSNEKLFF
DNA: TGCGCCAGCAGCCAAACGGGAAAGTGGGGACAAAGTAATGAAAAACTGTTTTTT

V: TRBV4-2
D: TRBD2
J: TRBJ2-7
size: -
CDR3: CASSLAGLAVNYEQYF
DNA: TGTGCCAGCAGCCTAGCCGGACTAGCGGTGAACTACGAGCAGTACTTC

V: TRBV7-9
D: TRBD1
J: TRBJ1-6
size: -
CDR3: CASRGQGSSYNSPLHF
DNA: TGTGCCAGCAGAGGACAGGGGAGCTCCTATAATTCACCCCTCCACTTT

V: TRBV5-4
D: -
J: TRBJ2-7
size: once
CDR3: CASSFGGGAGSYEQYF
DNA: TGTGCCAGCAGCTTCGGAGGGGGGGCCGGCTCCTACGAGCAGTACTTC

V: TRBV5-4
D: -
J: TRBJ1-2
size: -
CDR3: CASSSTNLQQNYGYTF
DNA: TGTGCCAGCAGCTCGACAAATTTACAGCAAAACTATGGCTACACCTTC

V: TRBV19
D: TRBD1
J: TRBJ1-5
size: -
CDR3: CASSLGTGTGQPQHF
DNA: TGTGCCAGTAGTCTCGGGACAGGAACTGGCCAGCCCCAGCATTTT

V: TRBV9
D: -
J: TRBJ1-2
size: -
CDR3: CASSGPLKDRHTNYGYTF
DNA: TGTGCCAGCAGCGGCCCCCTAAAAGACAGGCACACTAACTATGGCTACACCTTC

V: TRBV9
D: -
J: TRBJ2-4
size: -
CDR3: CASSVAPSVNIQYF
DNA: TGTGCCAGCAGCGTAGCCCCGTCTGTGAACATTCAGTACTTC

V: TRBV6-1
D: -
J: TRBJ1-1
size: -
CDR3: CASTRGREDTEAFF
DNA: TGTGCCAGCACCCGAGGGAGGGAGGACACTGAAGCTTTCTTT

V: TRBV19
D: -
J: TRBJ1-2
size: -
CDR3: CASSTPTPYGYTF
DNA: TGTGCCAGTAGTACCCCCACCCCCTATGGCTACACCTTC

V: TRBV5-1
D: TRBD1
J: TRBJ2-7
size: -
CDR3: CASSLTQGLSEQYF
DNA: TGCGCCAGCAGCTTGACACAGGGGTTGAGCGAGCAGTACTTC

V: TRBV5-1
D: TRBD1
J: TRBJ2-4
size: -
CDR3: CASSSGQGLGQAKNIQYF
DNA: TGCGCCAGCAGCTCGGGACAGGGCTTGGGTCAAGCCAAAAACATTCAGTACTTC

V: TRBV9
D: -
J: TRBJ2-1
size: -
CDR3: CASSPGNHNEQFF
DNA: TGTGCCAGCAGCCCTGGGAACCACAATGAGCAGTTCTTC

V: TRBV30
D: -
J: TRBJ1-4
size: -
CDR3: CARRTDRKLFF
DNA: TGTGCCCGCAGGACAGACAGGAAACTGTTTTTT